This entry features one T cell receptor beta chain sequence. Antigen specificity is unknown. This sample is drawn from a study of T cell repertoires in cytomegalovirus infection. Across the whole study: Public TCR beta signatures provided an indication of both CMV infection and a matching HLA type.

Study-level points and caveats: Ex vivo responses were dominated by HLA-C-restricted CMV-specific TCR beta clonotypes. Identification of carriers of CMV plus the relevant HLA was achieved through cumulative public TCR beta family frequency.

TCRdb reprocessed the reads via MiXCR and lists one record per CDR3 protein. The sample has 400,000 or so distinct CDR3 sequences, about a third seen once. The germline V gene encodes CDR1 SGHNT and CDR2 YENEEA. The CDR3 contains 13 residues. V gave up 5 bases and J gave up 4 bases; unmatched junction bases: 2. The sequencing sample was made of PBMCs. V gene TRBV11-3 combines with J gene TRBJ1-2, with 9 bases identical to TRBD1. The source of this sequence is a human donor in good health (CMV status not recorded). Some clones in this sample may be carry-over from other donors' samples. The DNA of the CDR3 is TGTGCCAGCAGCACGGACAGGGGCTATGGCTACACCTTC. Translation: CASSTDRGYGYTF.